Listed here is a single T cell receptor (beta chain). Its antigen remains unknown. The data belong to a study of identical twins. A universal primer site was added by template switching, and unique molecular identifiers were carried by the cDNA. A single record per CDR3 protein comes from TCRdb applying MiXCR to the 5' RACE reads. The sample yields 500,000 to 650,000 distinct CDR3 sequences, under 8.5% seen once. Overall study results and limits: Among monozygotic twins, out-of-frame TCR alpha sharing exceeded what models predicted.

This CDR3 is 15 amino acids long. Germline CDR1 MDHEN, CDR2 SYDVKM. J gave up 5 bases and V 9 bases, and 8 bases lay outside the gene matches. The sample also formed part of further work on yellow fever vaccine responses in identical twins. This second study notes: As reported, the vaccine T cell response of twins seemed partly convergent and partly personalized.

This sequence originates from a woman younger than 35 in good health. Sample: PBMCs. The chain is built from TRBV28 and TRBJ2-1; 12 bases are a match to TRBD2. CDR3 sequence: CASGASGRGNNEQFF. The CDR3 bases are TGTGCCAGTGGGGCTAGCGGGAGGGGGAACAATGAGCAGTTCTTC. Complete variable domain (other parts from reference TRBV28 and TRBJ2-1): DVKVTQSSRYLVKRTGEKVFLECVQDMDHENMFWYRQDPGLGLRLIYFSYDVKMKEKGDIPEGYSVSREKKERFSLILESASTNQTSMYLCASGASGRGNNEQFFGPGTRLTVL.